This T cell receptor (beta chain) is from a study of T cell responses to AZD1222 COVID-19 vaccine. Study results and limitations: Vaccine-associated CD4 TCRs spanned spike, dominant at 160-218 and 743-854. Among AZD1222 vaccinees, only 6 or 7 were seropositive at baseline. Samples come after the peak T cell response, not at day 14.

With respect to this clone: Antigen: not known.

Produced via immunoSEQ multiplex PCR; TCRdb's table is partial and in-frame only. The sample comprises about 120,000 clones, approximately 92% of which are singletons, and 13% to 15% rests with the top ten. J lost 1 base, V lost 7 bases, and 9 bases had no gene match. Germline assignment: CDR1 MNHEY and CDR2 SVGAGI. The CDR3 has 15 residues. Sequencing used peripheral blood, obtained on day 0 of AZD1222 vaccination. The chain joins TRBV6-5 to TRBJ1-1; TRBD1 matches at 7 bases. The clonotype comes from an adult in good health. The CDR3 spells CASNPDRAGNTEAFF. CDR3 nucleotides: TGTGCCAGCAATCCCGACAGGGCAGGGAACACTGAAGCTTTCTTT.